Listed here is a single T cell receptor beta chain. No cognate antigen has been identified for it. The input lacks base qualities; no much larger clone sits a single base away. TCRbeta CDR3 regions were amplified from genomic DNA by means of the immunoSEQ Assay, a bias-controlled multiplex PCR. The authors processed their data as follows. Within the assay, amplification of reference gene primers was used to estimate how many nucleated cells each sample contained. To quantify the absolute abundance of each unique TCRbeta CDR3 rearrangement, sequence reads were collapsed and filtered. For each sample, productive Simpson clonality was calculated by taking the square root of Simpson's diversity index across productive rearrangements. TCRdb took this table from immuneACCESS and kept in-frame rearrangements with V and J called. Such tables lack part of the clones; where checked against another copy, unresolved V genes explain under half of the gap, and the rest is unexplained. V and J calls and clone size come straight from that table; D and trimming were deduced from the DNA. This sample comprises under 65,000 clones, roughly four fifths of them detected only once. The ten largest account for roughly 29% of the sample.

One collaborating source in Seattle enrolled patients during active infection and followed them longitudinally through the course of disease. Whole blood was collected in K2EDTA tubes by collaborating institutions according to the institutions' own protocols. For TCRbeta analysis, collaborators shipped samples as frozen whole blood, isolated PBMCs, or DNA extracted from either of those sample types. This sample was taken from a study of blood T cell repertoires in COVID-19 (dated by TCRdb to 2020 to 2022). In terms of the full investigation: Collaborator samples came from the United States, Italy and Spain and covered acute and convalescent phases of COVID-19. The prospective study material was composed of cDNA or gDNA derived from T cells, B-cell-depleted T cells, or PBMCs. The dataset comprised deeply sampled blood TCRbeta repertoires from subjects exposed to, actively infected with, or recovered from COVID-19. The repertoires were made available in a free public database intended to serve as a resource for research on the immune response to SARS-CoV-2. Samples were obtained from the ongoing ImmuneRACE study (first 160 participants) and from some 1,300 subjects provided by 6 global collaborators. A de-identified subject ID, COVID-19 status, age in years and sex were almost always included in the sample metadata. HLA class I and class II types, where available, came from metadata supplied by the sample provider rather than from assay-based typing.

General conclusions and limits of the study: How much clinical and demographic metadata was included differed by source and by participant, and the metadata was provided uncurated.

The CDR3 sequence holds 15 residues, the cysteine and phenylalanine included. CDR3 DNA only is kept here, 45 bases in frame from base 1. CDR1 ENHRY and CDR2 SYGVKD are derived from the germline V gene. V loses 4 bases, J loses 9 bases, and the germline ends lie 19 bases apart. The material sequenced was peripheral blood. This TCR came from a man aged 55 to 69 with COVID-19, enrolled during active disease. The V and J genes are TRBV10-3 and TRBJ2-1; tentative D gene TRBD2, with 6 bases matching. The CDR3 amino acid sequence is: CAISVGGDTYGEQFF. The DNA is TGTGCCATCAGTGTGGGCGGGGATACCTACGGTGAGCAGTTCTTC.